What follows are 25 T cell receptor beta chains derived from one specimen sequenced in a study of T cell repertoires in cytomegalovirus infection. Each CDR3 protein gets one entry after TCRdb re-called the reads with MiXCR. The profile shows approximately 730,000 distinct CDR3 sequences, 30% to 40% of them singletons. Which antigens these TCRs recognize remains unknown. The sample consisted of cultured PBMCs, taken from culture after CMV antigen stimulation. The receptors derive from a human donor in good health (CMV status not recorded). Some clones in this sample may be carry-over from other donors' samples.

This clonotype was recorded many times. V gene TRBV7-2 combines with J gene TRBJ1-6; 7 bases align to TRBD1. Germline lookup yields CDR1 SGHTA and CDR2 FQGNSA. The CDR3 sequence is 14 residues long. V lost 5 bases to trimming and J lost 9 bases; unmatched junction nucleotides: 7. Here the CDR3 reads CASSTGDLGSPLHF. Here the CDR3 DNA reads TGTGCCAGCAGCACAGGGGATTTGGGTTCACCCCTCCACTTT. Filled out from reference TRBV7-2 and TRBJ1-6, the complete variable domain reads GAGVSQSPSNKVTEKGKDVELRCDPISGHTALYWYRQSLGQGLEFLIYFQGNSAPDKSGLPSDRFSAERTGGSVSTLTIQRTQQEDSAVYLCASSTGDLGSPLHFGNGTRLTVT.

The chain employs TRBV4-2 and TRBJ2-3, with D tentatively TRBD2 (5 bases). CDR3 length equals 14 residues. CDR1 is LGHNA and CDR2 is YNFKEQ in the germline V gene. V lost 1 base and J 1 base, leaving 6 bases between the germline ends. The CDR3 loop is CASSQARGTDTQYF. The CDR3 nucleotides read TGTGCCAGCAGCCAAGCGAGGGGCACAGATACGCAGTATTTT.

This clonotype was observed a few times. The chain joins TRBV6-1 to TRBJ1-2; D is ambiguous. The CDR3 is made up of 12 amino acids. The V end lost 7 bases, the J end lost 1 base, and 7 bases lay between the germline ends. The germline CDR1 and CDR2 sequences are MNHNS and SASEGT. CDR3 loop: CASMTSNYGYTF. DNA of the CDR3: TGTGCCAGCATGACAAGTAACTATGGCTACACCTTC.

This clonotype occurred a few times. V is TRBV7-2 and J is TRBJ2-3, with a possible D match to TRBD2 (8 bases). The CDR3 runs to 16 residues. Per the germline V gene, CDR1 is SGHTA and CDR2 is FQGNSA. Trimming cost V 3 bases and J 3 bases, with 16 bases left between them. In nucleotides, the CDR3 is TGTGCCAGCAGCTTGCAGGGGGGCGGGGGGACAGATACGCAGTATTTT. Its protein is CASSLQGGGGTDTQYF.

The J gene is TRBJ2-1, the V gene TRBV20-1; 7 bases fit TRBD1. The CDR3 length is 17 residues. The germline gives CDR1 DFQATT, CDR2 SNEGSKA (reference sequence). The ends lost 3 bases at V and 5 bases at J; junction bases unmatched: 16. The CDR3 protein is CSASSLGQLLAHNEQFF. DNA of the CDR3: TGCAGTGCTAGCTCCCTGGGACAGCTCCTCGCCCACAATGAGCAGTTCTTC.

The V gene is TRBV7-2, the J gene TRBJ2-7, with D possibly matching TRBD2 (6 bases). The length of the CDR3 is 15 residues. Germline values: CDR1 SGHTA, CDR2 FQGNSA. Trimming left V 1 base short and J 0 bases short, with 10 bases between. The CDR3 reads CASSLEGRTSYEQYF. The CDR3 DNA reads TGTGCCAGCAGCTTAGAGGGGAGGACCTCCTACGAGCAGTACTTC.

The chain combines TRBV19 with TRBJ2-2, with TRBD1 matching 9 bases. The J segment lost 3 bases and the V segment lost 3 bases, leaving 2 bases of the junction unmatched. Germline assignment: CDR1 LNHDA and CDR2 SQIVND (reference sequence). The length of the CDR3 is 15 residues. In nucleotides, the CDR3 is TGTGCCAGTAGTATTTGGACAGGGGACACCGGGGAGCTGTTTTTT. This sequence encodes CASSIWTGDTGELFF.

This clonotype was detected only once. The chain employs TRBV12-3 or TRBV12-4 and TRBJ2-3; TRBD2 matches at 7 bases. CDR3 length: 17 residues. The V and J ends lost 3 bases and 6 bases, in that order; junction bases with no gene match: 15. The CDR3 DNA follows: TGTGCCAGCAGTTTCGGGGTTTTGCGGGAGTGGCCGGATACGCAGTATTTT. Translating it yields CASSFGVLREWPDTQYF.

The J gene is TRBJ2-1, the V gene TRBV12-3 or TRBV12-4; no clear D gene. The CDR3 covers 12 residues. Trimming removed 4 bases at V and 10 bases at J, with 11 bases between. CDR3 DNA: TGTGCCAGCAGTTATGGCACTTCAGAGCAGTTCTTC. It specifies CASSYGTSEQFF.

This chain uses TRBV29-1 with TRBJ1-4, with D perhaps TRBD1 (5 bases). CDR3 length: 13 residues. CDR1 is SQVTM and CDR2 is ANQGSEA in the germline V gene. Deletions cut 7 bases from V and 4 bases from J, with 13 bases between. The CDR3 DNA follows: TGCAGCGGGGGGAGGGGACGTAATGAAAAACTGTTTTTT. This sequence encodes CSGGRGRNEKLFF.

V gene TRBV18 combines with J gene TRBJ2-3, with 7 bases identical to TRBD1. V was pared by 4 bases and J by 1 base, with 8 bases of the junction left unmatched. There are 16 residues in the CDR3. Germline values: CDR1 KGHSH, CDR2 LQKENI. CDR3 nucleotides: TGTGCCAGCTCACGGGTTACAGGGGACGGCACAGATACGCAGTATTTT. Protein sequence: CASSRVTGDGTDTQYF.

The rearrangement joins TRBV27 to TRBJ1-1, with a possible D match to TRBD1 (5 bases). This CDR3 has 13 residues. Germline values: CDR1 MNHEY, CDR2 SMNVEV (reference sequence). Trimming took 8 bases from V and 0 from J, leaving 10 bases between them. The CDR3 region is CASGTRMNTEAFF. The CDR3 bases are TGTGCCAGCGGGACGAGAATGAACACTGAAGCTTTCTTT.

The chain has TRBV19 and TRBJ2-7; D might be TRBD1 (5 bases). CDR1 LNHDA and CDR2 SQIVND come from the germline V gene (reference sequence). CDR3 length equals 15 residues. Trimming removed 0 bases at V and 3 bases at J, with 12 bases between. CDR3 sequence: CASSIDPDMSYEQYF. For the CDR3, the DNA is TGTGCCAGTAGTATAGACCCGGACATGAGCTACGAGCAGTACTTC.

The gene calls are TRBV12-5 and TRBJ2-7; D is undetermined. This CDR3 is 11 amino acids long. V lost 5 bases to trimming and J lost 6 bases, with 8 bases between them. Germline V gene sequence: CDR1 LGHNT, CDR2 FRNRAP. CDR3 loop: CASGALGEQYF. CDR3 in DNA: TGTGCTAGTGGTGCCCTCGGCGAGCAGTACTTC.

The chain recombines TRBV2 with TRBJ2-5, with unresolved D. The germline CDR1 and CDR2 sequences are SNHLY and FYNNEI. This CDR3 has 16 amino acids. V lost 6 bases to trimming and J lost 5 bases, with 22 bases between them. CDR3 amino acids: CASRLATLGLRETQYF. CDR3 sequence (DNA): TGTGCCAGCAGGCTGGCCACCCTGGGTCTTAGGGAGACCCAGTACTTC.

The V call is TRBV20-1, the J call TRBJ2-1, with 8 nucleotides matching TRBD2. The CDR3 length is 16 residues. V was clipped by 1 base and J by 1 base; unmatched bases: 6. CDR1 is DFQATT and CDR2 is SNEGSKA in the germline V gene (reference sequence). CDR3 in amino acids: CSARAREGRSYNEQFF. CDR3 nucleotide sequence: TGCAGTGCTAGAGCCCGGGAGGGCCGTTCCTACAATGAGCAGTTCTTC.

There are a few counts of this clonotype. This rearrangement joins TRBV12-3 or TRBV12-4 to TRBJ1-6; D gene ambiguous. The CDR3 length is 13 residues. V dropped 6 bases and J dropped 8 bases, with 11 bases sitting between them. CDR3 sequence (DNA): TGTGCCAGCAGGCAGGCAATGGATTCACCCCTCCACTTT. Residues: CASRQAMDSPLHF.

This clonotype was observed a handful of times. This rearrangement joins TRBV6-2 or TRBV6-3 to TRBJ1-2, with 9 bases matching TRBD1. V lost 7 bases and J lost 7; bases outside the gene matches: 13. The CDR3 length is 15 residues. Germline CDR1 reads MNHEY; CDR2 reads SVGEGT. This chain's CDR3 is CASTTRRDRVFGYTF. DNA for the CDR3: TGTGCCAGCACGACCCGCCGGGACAGGGTATTTGGCTACACCTTC.

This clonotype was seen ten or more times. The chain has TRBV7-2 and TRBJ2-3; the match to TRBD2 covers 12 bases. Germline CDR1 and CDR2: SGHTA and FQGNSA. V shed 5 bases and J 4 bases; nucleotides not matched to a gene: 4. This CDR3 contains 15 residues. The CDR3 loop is CASSTSGGPPDTQYF. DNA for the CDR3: TGTGCCAGCAGCACTAGCGGGGGGCCCCCAGATACGCAGTATTTT.

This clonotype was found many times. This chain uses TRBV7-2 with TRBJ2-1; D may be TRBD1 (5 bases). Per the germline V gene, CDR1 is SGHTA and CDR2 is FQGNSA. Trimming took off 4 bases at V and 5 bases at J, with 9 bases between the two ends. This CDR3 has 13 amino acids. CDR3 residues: CASSSDSNNEQFF. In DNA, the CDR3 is TGTGCCAGCAGCTCCGACAGTAACAATGAGCAGTTCTTC.

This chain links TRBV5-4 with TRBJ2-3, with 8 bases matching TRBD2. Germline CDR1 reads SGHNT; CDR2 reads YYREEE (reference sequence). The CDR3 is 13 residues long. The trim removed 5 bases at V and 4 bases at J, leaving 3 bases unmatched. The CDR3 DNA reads TGTGCCAGCAGGTCGACTAGCGCAGATACGCAGTATTTT. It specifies CASRSTSADTQYF.

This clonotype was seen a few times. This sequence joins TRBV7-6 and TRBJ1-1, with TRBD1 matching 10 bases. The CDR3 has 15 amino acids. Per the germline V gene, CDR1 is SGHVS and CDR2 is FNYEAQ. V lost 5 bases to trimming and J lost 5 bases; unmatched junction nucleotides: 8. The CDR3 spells CASSPMGQGRTEAFF. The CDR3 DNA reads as TGTGCCAGCAGCCCGATGGGACAGGGGAGGACTGAAGCTTTCTTT.

DNA of the CDR3: TGTGCCAGCAGCCAAGTATTGGTAGCCAGATACGAGCAGTACTTC. Translating it yields CASSQVLVARYEQYF. J is TRBJ2-7 and V is TRBV14; D is uncertain. Germline V gene sequence: CDR1 SGHDN, CDR2 FVKESK. CDR3 size: 15 residues. Deletions cut 1 base from V and 4 bases from J, with 14 bases between.

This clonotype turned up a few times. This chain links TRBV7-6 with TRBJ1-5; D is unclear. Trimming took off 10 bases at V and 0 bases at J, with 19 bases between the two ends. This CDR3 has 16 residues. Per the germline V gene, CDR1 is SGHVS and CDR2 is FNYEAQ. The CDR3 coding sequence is TGTGCCAACACGTCCCGCGACCGAGATAGCAATCAGCCCCAGCATTTT. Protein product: CANTSRDRDSNQPQHF.

The CDR3 DNA reads TGTGCCGGATCGGCGGGACCTGGCTACGAGCAGTACTTC. Translated: CAGSAGPGYEQYF. The rearrangement uses TRBV12-3 or TRBV12-4 and TRBJ2-7, with D perhaps TRBD2 (6 bases). V lost 11 bases, J lost 3 bases, and 17 bases lay in between. The CDR3 has 13 residues.